The 27 T cell receptor beta chains below come from one sample, sequenced in a study of T cells in localized non-small cell lung cancer. Profiled with immunoSEQ multiplex PCR; TCRdb holds only in-frame clones, not every one. The sample yields around 45,000 clones, around 83% seen once. This specimen was PBMCs, taken before any cancer treatment. The receptors stem from a man aged 40-75 years with stage II lung adenocarcinoma.

The rearrangement links TRBV5-5 to TRBJ1-1; TRBD1 matches 7 bases. The CDR3 covers 16 residues. In germline, CDR1 is SGHKS, CDR2 YYEKEE (reference sequence). Germline trimming cut 0 bases from V and 1 base from J; bases unmatched to any gene: 6. The CDR3 sequence: CASSLGEGAANTEAFF. The CDR3 DNA is TGTGCCAGCAGCTTGGGGGAGGGGGCAGCGAACACTGAAGCTTTCTTT.

This clone has just a few counts. The chain carries TRBV28 and TRBJ1-6; TRBD1 aligns across 7 bases. Germline CDR1 and CDR2: MDHEN and SYDVKM. V lost 5 bases, J lost 6 bases, and 7 bases stayed unmatched. There are 15 residues in the CDR3. The CDR3 loop reads CASSRRAGGNSPLHF. The DNA of the CDR3 is TGTGCCAGCAGTCGGCGGGCAGGGGGTAATTCACCCCTCCACTTT.

The J gene is TRBJ2-3, the V gene TRBV7-8; D might be TRBD2 (5 bases). CDR3 length: 16 amino acids. V was pared by 2 bases and J by 3 bases, with 15 bases between. The germline V gene encodes CDR1 SGHVS and CDR2 FQNEAQ. This CDR3 is CASSLLRESGTDTQYF. CDR3 bases: TGTGCCAGCAGCTTACTGAGGGAGTCGGGTACAGATACGCAGTATTTT. The variable domain in full, with the rest retrieved from reference TRBV7-8 and TRBJ2-3, is GAGVSQSPRYKVAKRGQDVALRCDPISGHVSLFWYQQALGQGPEFLTYFQNEAQLDKSGLPSDRFFAERPEGSVSTLKIQRTQQEDSAVYLCASSLLRESGTDTQYFGPGTRLTVL.

The chain carries TRBV10-3 and TRBJ2-7, with 8 bases aligning to TRBD2. V lost 8 bases, J lost 2 bases, and 8 bases stayed unmatched. CDR1 and CDR2 (germline): ENHRY, SYGVKD. The CDR3 has 14 amino acids. CDR3 coding DNA: TGTGCCATCGGATCGGGGGGGCCCCCCTACGAGCAGTACTTC. Its protein is CAIGSGGPPYEQYF.

The rearrangement uses TRBV7-9 and TRBJ2-7; a weak D match, TRBD1 (5 bases). V lost 4 bases, J lost 4 bases, and 14 bases lay in between. Germline CDR1 reads SEHNR; CDR2 reads FQNEAQ (reference sequence). The CDR3 is 14 amino acids. CDR3 region: CASSSPERGYEQYF. CDR3 sequence (DNA): TGTGCCAGCAGCTCCCCCGAAAGGGGTTACGAGCAGTACTTC.

The chain combines TRBV5-4 with TRBJ1-3; weak D call: TRBD1 (5 bases). V was cut by 0 bases and J by 0 bases, with 10 bases left in between. Per germline, CDR1 SGHNT and CDR2 YYREEE (reference sequence). The CDR3 has 16 residues. The DNA of the CDR3 is TGTGCCAGCAGCTTGGGAGGCAGGGTCTCTGGAAACACCATATATTTT. It specifies CASSLGGRVSGNTIYF. The variable domain in full, completed from reference TRBV5-4 and TRBJ1-3, reads ETGVTQSPTHLIKTRGQQVTLRCSSQSGHNTVSWYQQALGQGPQFIFQYYREEENGRGNFPPRFSGLQFPNYSSELNVNALELDDSALYLCASSLGGRVSGNTIYFGEGSWLTVV.

The V gene is TRBV7-8, the J gene TRBJ2-7; the D gene is possibly TRBD1 (5 bases). The ends were cut back, 1 base at V and 0 bases at J, with 16 bases in the middle. The CDR3 consists of 17 residues. The germline CDR1 and CDR2 sequences are SGHVS and FQNEAQ. The CDR3 DNA reads as TGTGCCAGCAGCTTAGAAGGGTGGGGCTTCCCCTCCTACGAGCAGTACTTC. It is translated as CASSLEGWGFPSYEQYF.

The chain has TRBV28 and TRBJ2-5; D may be TRBD1 (6 bases). V was cut by 6 bases and J by 3 bases, with 14 bases left in between. Germline V gives CDR1 MDHEN, CDR2 SYDVKM. The CDR3 runs 14 residues. This CDR3 is CASRLQGIEETQYF. The DNA of the CDR3 is TGTGCCAGCAGATTACAGGGAATAGAAGAGACCCAGTACTTC.

V is TRBV10-1 and J is TRBJ2-3; 10 positions agree with TRBD1. CDR3 length: 19 amino acids. Germline values: CDR1 WNHNN, CDR2 SYGVQD (reference sequence). V lost 0 bases and J lost 3; bases outside the gene matches: 12. As DNA, the CDR3 is TGCGCCAGCAGTGAGTCGAGGATATCCGGGACAGGGGAGACAGATACGCAGTATTTT. Its translation: CASSESRISGTGETDTQYF.

This clone was observed a single time. V gene TRBV7-9 combines with J gene TRBJ2-1, with D perhaps matching TRBD1 or TRBD2 (5 bases each). Germline lookup yields CDR1 SEHNR and CDR2 FQNEAQ (reference sequence). Between the trimmed V and J ends, which lost 2 bases and 10 bases, there was a span of 9 bases. The CDR3 covers 12 residues. CDR3 nucleotides: TGTGCCAGCAGCTTACGAGGGGCAGAGCAGTTCTTC. Protein sequence: CASSLRGAEQFF.

The chain has TRBV6-5 and TRBJ2-3; no firm D call. Germline lookup yields CDR1 MNHEY and CDR2 SVGAGI. The CDR3 contains 16 residues. V shed 0 bases and J shed 2 bases, with 12 bases lying between them. The CDR3 coding sequence is TGTGCCAGCAGTTACTCGATTGCGCAGGACACAGATACGCAGTATTTT. The encoded protein is CASSYSIAQDTDTQYF.

The rearrangement uses TRBV2 and TRBJ2-7; either TRBD1 or TRBD2 may fit D (5 bases each). This CDR3 contains 17 residues. Germline V gene lookup returns CDR1 SNHLY and CDR2 FYNNEI. Between the trimmed V and J ends, which lost 2 bases and 3 bases, there was a span of 20 bases. CDR3 protein: CASSEFSSPGTNYEQYF. The CDR3 region has the DNA TGTGCCAGCAGTGAATTTAGTAGCCCCGGGACCAACTACGAGCAGTACTTC.

On this clone: Other DNA sequences in this sample translate to the same CDR3. The gene calls are TRBV5-6 and TRBJ1-4; no firm D call. This CDR3 has 14 residues. V lost 5 bases and J lost 0, with 8 bases in between. Germline V gene lookup returns CDR1 SGHDT and CDR2 YYEEEE. The CDR3 reads CASSLIATNEKLFF. Written as DNA, the CDR3 is TGTGCCAGCAGTTTAATTGCAACTAATGAAAAACTGTTTTTT.

This chain joins TRBV4-1 and TRBJ2-3, with a possible D match to TRBD2 (5 bases). V gave up 0 bases and J gave up 10 bases, with 20 bases separating them. Germline loops: CDR1 MGHRA, CDR2 YSYEKL. The CDR3 has 16 residues. The CDR3 DNA reads TGCGCCAGCAGCCAAGATGGAAGCGGCCTGGTCTTGGCGCAGTATTTT. This gives the protein CASSQDGSGLVLAQYF.

V is TRBV30 and J is TRBJ1-6, with a weak D call TRBD1 (5 bases). The CDR3 spans 13 residues. Per the germline V gene, CDR1 is GTSNPN and CDR2 is SVGIG (reference sequence). Trimming removed 1 base from V and 8 bases from J, with 9 bases in between. CDR3 in DNA: TGTGCCTGGAGTGCGGGGGAGGATTCACCCCTCCACTTT. The encoded protein is CAWSAGEDSPLHF.

The chain is built from TRBV6-5 and TRBJ2-5; 8 nucleotides agree with TRBD2. V trimming: 8 bases; J trimming: 5 bases; junction bases outside the gene matches: 1. Per germline, CDR1 MNHEY and CDR2 SVGAGI. The CDR3 length is 11 residues. The CDR3, as DNA: TGTGCCAGCCGGGGGGGGGAGACCCAGTACTTC. Its translation: CASRGGETQYF.

This clone was seen only a few times. The chain employs TRBV7-9 and TRBJ1-6; no reliable D call. V lost 4 bases, J lost 7 bases, and 2 bases lay in between. The CDR3 is 11 amino acids. The germline V gene has CDR1 SEHNR and CDR2 FQNEAQ (reference sequence). CDR3 in amino acids: CASSSNSPLHF. CDR3 nucleotides: TGTGCCAGCAGCTCCAATTCACCCCTCCACTTT. Complete variable domain (other parts from reference TRBV7-9 and TRBJ1-6): DTGVSQNPRHKITKRGQNVTFRCDPISEHNRLYWYRQTLGQGPEFLTYFQNEAQLEKSRLLSDRFSAERPKGSFSTLEIQRTEQGDSAMYLCASSSNSPLHFGNGTRLTVT.

This clone was detected a few times. The rearrangement links TRBV19 to TRBJ1-1, with unresolved D. The CDR3 consists of 19 residues. From germline, CDR1 is LNHDA and CDR2 SQIVND (reference sequence). Trimming shortened V by 3 bases and J by 2 bases, and 25 bases separated the two germline ends. The CDR3 nucleotides read TGTGCCAGTAGTATTAAAGGGTATCGTGGCCCCTCGGCTAACACTGAAGCTTTCTTT. Its protein product is CASSIKGYRGPSANTEAFF.

This clone was detected a few times. The chain recombines TRBV30 with TRBJ1-1; 8 positions agree with TRBD1. The germline V gene encodes CDR1 GTSNPN and CDR2 SVGIG (reference sequence). Trimming at V came to 2 bases and at J to 6 bases, leaving 11 bases not matched to a gene. The CDR3 sequence is 15 residues long. CDR3 DNA sequence: TGTGCCTGGAGTCCGCTACGGACAGGGAGCCCTGAAGCTTTCTTT. Its translation: CAWSPLRTGSPEAFF.

V usage is TRBV5-5 and J usage is TRBJ2-3; no clear D gene. With 4 bases removed from V and 4 bases from J, the gap between germline ends came to 19 bases. Germline loops: CDR1 SGHKS, CDR2 YYEKEE (reference sequence). The CDR3 contains 16 residues. CDR3: CASSPSNFLSADTQYF. The CDR3 DNA reads TGTGCCAGCAGCCCGAGTAATTTCCTAAGCGCAGATACGCAGTATTTT. Based on the CDR3 plus reference TRBV5-5 and TRBJ2-3, the full variable domain is DAGVTQSPTHLIKTRGQQVTLRCSPISGHKSVSWYQQVLGQGPQFIFQYYEKEERGRGNFPDRFSARQFPNYSSELNVNALLLGDSALYLCASSPSNFLSADTQYFGPGTRLTVL.

The chain joins TRBV27 to TRBJ2-7; D call uncertain. Germline V CDR1 and CDR2: MNHEY, SMNVEV (reference sequence). Trimming pared 6 bases from V and 5 bases from J, leaving 17 bases between. The CDR3 is made up of 14 amino acids. The CDR3 here is CASSETNRRHEQYF. The DNA for the CDR3 is TGTGCCAGCAGCGAAACCAATAGACGACACGAGCAGTACTTC.

The chain links TRBV7-6 to TRBJ2-5; the D is unclear. The V gene's germline CDR1 is SGHVS and CDR2 FNYEAQ. This CDR3 comprises 13 residues. The germline V and J ends were trimmed by 0 bases and 3 bases, with 5 bases remaining between them. The CDR3 DNA sequence: TGTGCCAGCAGCTTAGCGTCCGAAGAGACCCAGTACTTC. Residues: CASSLASEETQYF.

The chain uses TRBV7-6 and TRBJ1-4; no clear D. The length of the CDR3 is 16 residues. Germline CDR1 SGHVS, CDR2 FNYEAQ. V shed 4 bases and J shed 7 bases, with 19 bases lying between them. Here the CDR3 reads CASSSRLGGSGEKLFF. The CDR3 DNA reads TGTGCCAGCAGCTCACGCCTGGGAGGGAGCGGTGAAAAACTGTTTTTT. The full variable domain, in which reference TRBV7-6 and TRBJ1-4 provide the parts outside the CDR3, is GAGVSQSPRYKVTKRGQDVALRCDPISGHVSLYWYRQALGQGPEFLTYFNYEAQQDKSGLPNDRFSAERPEGSISTLTIQRTEQRDSAMYRCASSSRLGGSGEKLFFGSGTQLSVL.

This chain uses TRBV29-1 with TRBJ2-5; no firm D call. Germline V gene lookup returns CDR1 SQVTM and CDR2 ANQGSEA. Trimming removed 1 base at V and 7 bases at J, with 19 bases between. The CDR3 loop spans 15 amino acids. This chain's CDR3 is CSVEGAFGVAGTQYF. In nucleotides, the CDR3 is TGCAGCGTTGAAGGGGCCTTTGGAGTCGCAGGGACCCAGTACTTC.

The rearrangement joins TRBV11-3 to TRBJ2-1; 10 nucleotides match TRBD1. The CDR3 extends over 14 amino acids. The ends lost 1 base at V and 10 bases at J; junction bases unmatched: 4. Germline V gives CDR1 SGHNT, CDR2 YENEEA. CDR3 coding DNA: TGTGCCAGCAGCTTAGCGACAGGGGGCCAAGAGCAGTTCTTC. This encodes CASSLATGGQEQFF. Full variable domain (missing parts from reference TRBV11-3 and TRBJ2-1): EAGVVQSPRYKIIEKKQPVAFWCNPISGHNTLYWYLQNLGQGPELLIRYENEEAVDDSQLPKDRFSAERLKGVDSTLKIQPAELGDSAVYLCASSLATGGQEQFFGPGTRLTVL.

The J gene is TRBJ1-2, the V gene TRBV2; the D is unclear. V lost 7 bases to trimming and J lost 0 bases, with 12 bases between them. The CDR3 contains 14 residues. Germline values: CDR1 SNHLY, CDR2 FYNNEI. The CDR3 DNA reads as TGTGCCAGCATCAAAGACAATTCTAACTATGGCTACACCTTC. Translating it yields CASIKDNSNYGYTF.

This chain uses TRBV28 with TRBJ1-2; the D gene is possibly TRBD1 (5 bases). The V gene lost 5 bases and the J gene lost 6 bases, with 16 bases spanning the gap. The CDR3 has 14 residues. Germline lookup yields CDR1 MDHEN and CDR2 SYDVKM. The CDR3 DNA reads as TGTGCCAGCAGTCCACCGGGGCAGGGTCATGGCTACACCTTC. It specifies CASSPPGQGHGYTF.